The T cell receptor (beta chain) described here comes from a study of molecular identifiers for immune sequencing clone quantification (dated by TCRdb to 2016 to 2019). Context from the whole study: For a replicate experiment, RNA from roughly 21,000 or 96,000 naive CD8 T cells was divided into five aliquots, and four of the five aliquots were sequenced. The study was a methods study using CD8 T cells to benchmark molecular-identifier clustering-based TCR repertoire sequencing (MIDCIRS) and TCR RNA copy counting. What the authors observed across the whole study: When barcode sub-clustering was not used, chimeric consensus sequences inflated TCR diversity, with chimeras reaching as high as 47%. Modeling estimated 2.5 to 3.5 recovered TCR RNA copies per cell, compared with about ten by digital PCR, which implies 30% to 35% capture efficiency. The naive libraries included spiked-in Jurkat TCR RNA (roughly ten copies' worth), and this Jurkat TCR RNA is not part of the donor repertoire. In CMV-specific effector cells, over 97% of molecules were held by clones above 20 RNA copies, whereas under 1% of molecules were held by such clones in naive cells. Even against a background of around 950,000 naive CD8 T cells, spiked-in Jurkat TCR RNA amounting to a single cell's worth was reported to be detectable. Highly expanded clone sizes could be underestimated if identical TCR molecules share a barcode.

Libraries were made using PCR. Sequencer: NextSeq 500. Bulk TCR libraries were prepared as previously described, using TCR primers listed in Table S5. Total RNA was purified with the Qiagen AllPrep DNA/RNA kit. Before any analysis, reads coming from multiple sequencing runs of the same library were combined into one pool. On the authors' methods: Reads were retained only if the reads had an exact TCR constant sequence, and the retained reads were trimmed to 150 nt and grouped according to their 12-nt molecular barcodes. Within each barcode group, reads were sub-clustered at a 15% Levenshtein threshold, and quality-weighted consensus sequences were built per RNA molecule. Non-functional sequences were excluded, and lower-count sequences lying one edit away from another sequence were also excluded. On the basis of fitting two negative binomial distributions, barcode sub-clusters with fewer than 20% of the maximum read count were discarded. The public sequencing data were trimmed at Q25 with fastp and processed into clonotypes with MiXCR by TCRdb, which kept only in-frame beta chains. A single entry per CDR3 protein holds the most common genes and DNA from its merged rows. The V and J calls shown here were made by TCRdb, not taken from the authors' results. Recorded for this sample are about 97,000 distinct CDR3 sequences; roughly a quarter of them occurred a single time. The ten largest clones represent roughly 0.94% of the sample.

Comment on this clonotype: Its recognized antigen is unknown. A single base separates this from a much larger clone, so it may be a read error. The CDR3 end shows no conserved phenylalanine or tryptophan, and so a read error is likely.

Libraries of naive CD8 T cells were built from approximately 22,000 to 940,000 sorted cells, with 10%, 30% or 50% of the purified RNA used. Naive CD8 T cells, defined as CD8+CD4-CCR7+CD45RA+, were FACS-sorted into RLT Plus buffer on a BD FACSAria II. To test detection sensitivity, Jurkat RNA equal to over nine TCR copies was added to samples of roughly 18,000-1,100,000 naive CD8 T cells. Enrichment of CD8 T cells was done with RosetteSep CD8+ T Cell Enrichment Cocktail plus Ficoll-Paque, and ACK red cell lysis came afterward. The germline V gene gives CDR1 as SNHLY and CDR2 as FYNNEI. V is pruned by 7 bases and J by 5 bases, leaving 4 bases of the junction without a gene match. The CDR3 is 12 residues long, ends included. Kept here is only the CDR3 DNA, which spans 36 bases and is read in frame from base 1.

The sequence links TRBV2 to TRBJ2-7; 8 nucleotides in the junction match TRBD2. The clonotype was recovered from a human donor in good health. Some libraries in this study had Jurkat cell RNA spiked in. The material sequenced was naive CD8+ T cells from blood, with Jurkat cell RNA spiked in. The sample's cell subset or site label, decoded: FACS-sorted CD8+CD4-CCR7+CD45RA+ naive T cells. The DNA sequence reads TGTGCCAGCACCCGGGGGGGCGACGAGCAGTACCTC. Its product reads: CASTRGGDEQYL.